The rows below give T cell receptor beta chains drawn from one sample of a study of PD-1 blockade in classical Hodgkin lymphoma. This table comes from immunoSEQ multiplex PCR, and its TCRdb copy is limited to in-frame clones, with some not included. The sample has roughly 32,000 clones, roughly 94% seen once; the top ten hold roughly 2.1%. Sequencing used peripheral blood mononuclear cells (PBMCs). The receptors were gathered from a human donor with classical Hodgkin lymphoma. The CDR3 runs from the conserved cysteine through the conserved F or W. Each record gives: D gene, clone size, V gene, J gene, CDR3 protein, CDR3 DNA. A D gene is named only where the DNA matches it firmly. For some rows the clone size is stated as once, few or many, or as a class when expanded; others skip it.

NA	NA	TRBV6-1	TRBJ1-6	CASSGSAGVFYNSPLHF	TGTGCCAGCAGTGGCAGCGCCGGGGTGTTTTATAATTCACCCCTCCACTTT
NA	NA	TRBV7-2	TRBJ2-7	CASSFGQGGYEQYF	TGTGCCAGCAGCTTTGGACAGGGAGGGTACGAGCAGTACTTC
TRBD2	NA	TRBV6-6	TRBJ2-1	CASSFSGSVSNEQFF	TGTGCCAGCAGTTTCAGCGGGAGTGTCTCAAATGAGCAGTTCTTC
TRBD2	NA	TRBV10-1	TRBJ2-7	CASSTPSGREQYF	TGCGCCAGCAGTACCCCTAGCGGGAGGGAGCAGTACTTC
NA	NA	TRBV18	TRBJ1-1	CASSQQVNTEAFF	TGTGCCAGCTCCCAACAGGTGAACACTGAAGCTTTCTTT
NA	once	TRBV27	TRBJ2-7	CASSFHWPGEQYF	TGTGCCAGCAGTTTCCACTGGCCAGGCGAGCAGTACTTC
TRBD1	NA	TRBV5-4	TRBJ2-3	CASSSGTVEPDTQYF	TGTGCCAGCAGTTCCGGGACAGTCGAACCAGATACGCAGTATTTT
NA	NA	TRBV15	TRBJ1-2	CATSIQGRGAYTF	TGTGCCACCAGCATACAGGGCCGGGGGGCCTACACCTTC
NA	NA	TRBV4-3	TRBJ1-1	CASSRRVDTEAFF	TGCGCCAGCAGTCGACGAGTGGACACTGAAGCTTTCTTT
TRBD2	NA	TRBV13	TRBJ2-3	CASSPSERGNTDTQYF	TGTGCCAGCAGCCCCTCCGAGCGGGGGAACACAGATACGCAGTATTTT